These 2 T cell receptor beta chains share one sample of origin, sequenced in a study of T cells in Graves' hyperthyroidism and ophthalmopathy. From RNA transcripts, TCR beta CDR3 regions were amplified. With the HTBI primer set, the TCR CDR3 went through a first round of RT-PCR. In TCRdb, the multiplex PCR reads were re-called with MiXCR into one record per CDR3 protein. The data contain fewer than 400,000 distinct CDR3 sequences, approximately 17% of them seen just once; the ten biggest clones take up approximately 33%. The sequencing sample was made of blood. The receptors shown here come from a man in his thirties or forties with Graves' hyperthyroidism.

This clonotype was seen only a few times. The chain has TRBV29-1 and TRBJ1-5; D gene uncertain. The CDR3 consists of 15 residues. V was clipped by 8 bases and J by 9 bases, with 26 bases between them. The germline V gene has CDR1 SQVTM and CDR2 ANQGSEA. In DNA, the CDR3 is TGCAGCCCTCCCATCCCAGCCCTTGTTAAAGGGCCCCAGCATTTT. Its protein product is CSPPIPALVKGPQHF.

Many counts were recorded for this clonotype. The chain carries TRBV3-1 and TRBJ2-5, with D unclear. Trimming took 1 base from V and 1 from J, leaving 4 bases between them. The CDR3 sequence is 13 residues long. Germline values: CDR1 LGHDT, CDR2 YNNKEL (reference sequence). DNA for the CDR3: TGTGCCAGCAGCCAAGCGGCCCAAGAGACCCAGTACTTC. Its protein is CASSQAAQETQYF.